The 20 T cell receptor beta chains in this list originate from one sample, sequenced in a study of a mutant IDH1 vaccine in newly diagnosed glioma. These receptors have no known antigen. Regarding time point: week 23, last vaccination. All doses held 300 ug of mutant IDH1 20-mer peptide, with topical imiquimod. Here immunoSEQ multiplex PCR was the method, and the copy in TCRdb shows in-frame clones only, minus some. The sample yields under 50,000 clones, about 91% seen once. This specimen consisted of PBMCs, obtained from a glioma patient whose treatment included an IDH1 peptide vaccine. These receptor sequences come from a man in his forties or fifties with glioma.

The CDR3 DNA follows: TGCAGCGTTGACTCAGACCCTTTTTCTAGCACAGATACGCAGTATTTT. Protein: CSVDSDPFSSTDTQYF. V and J are TRBV29-1 and TRBJ2-3; D remains unclear. With 3 bases removed from V and 0 bases from J, the gap between germline ends came to 16 bases. Germline CDR1 reads SQVTM; CDR2 reads ANQGSEA. The CDR3 runs to 16 residues.

This chain joins TRBV11-3 and TRBJ2-5; 7 bases align to TRBD1. Per germline, CDR1 SGHNT and CDR2 YENEEA. CDR3 length equals 14 residues. With V trimmed by 6 bases and J by 1 base, 5 bases remained unmatched. The CDR3, as DNA: TGTGCCAGCAGTCCGACAGGGTCCCAAGAGACCCAGTACTTC. Protein: CASSPTGSQETQYF.

This clone was seen once. The chain is built from TRBV19 and TRBJ2-7; 11 nucleotides match TRBD1. V lost 6 bases to trimming and J lost 6 bases; unmatched junction nucleotides: 7. The CDR3 covers 14 residues. Germline loops: CDR1 LNHDA, CDR2 SQIVND (reference sequence). The CDR3 DNA is TGTGCCAGTAGCCCGGGGACAGGGGGGTTCGAGCAGTACTTC. Its translation is CASSPGTGGFEQYF.

This clone came up once. J is TRBJ2-5 and V is TRBV27; 9 bases are a match to TRBD2. Germline V gene lookup returns CDR1 MNHEY and CDR2 SMNVEV (reference sequence). This CDR3 contains 15 residues. V lost 2 bases to trimming and J lost 5 bases; unmatched junction nucleotides: 6. As DNA, the CDR3 is TGTGCCAGCAGTTTAAAAGCGGGAGGTAGTGAGACCCAGTACTTC. Translation: CASSLKAGGSETQYF.

This sequence joins TRBV29-1 and TRBJ2-3; weak D call: TRBD2 (6 bases). The CDR3 is 14 residues long. The V gene's germline CDR1 is SQVTM and CDR2 ANQGSEA. Trimming stripped 4 bases from V and 2 bases from J, with 13 bases between. This CDR3 reads CSVGIRDFTDTQYF. CDR3 bases: TGCAGCGTTGGGATCAGGGACTTCACAGATACGCAGTATTTT.

The chain joins TRBV28 to TRBJ2-5; the D gene is possibly TRBD1 (5 bases). The CDR3 is made up of 17 amino acids. Germline assignment: CDR1 MDHEN and CDR2 SYDVKM. Trimming took off 5 bases at V and 5 bases at J, with 24 bases between the two ends. CDR3 residues: CASSPVPDSPMWETQYF. The CDR3, as DNA: TGTGCCAGCAGTCCTGTCCCCGACAGCCCGATGTGGGAGACCCAGTACTTC.

This clone was observed a single time. The genes are TRBV2 and TRBJ2-3; 7 bases align to TRBD2. J lost 0 bases, V lost 6 bases, and 12 bases had no gene match. Looked up from germline, CDR1 is SNHLY and CDR2 is FYNNEI. The CDR3 is made up of 17 amino acids. The CDR3 DNA sequence: TGTGCCAGCAGACGAGGGGCTAGCGGATCAAGCACAGATACGCAGTATTTT. This sequence encodes CASRRGASGSSTDTQYF.

The chain carries TRBV11-2 and TRBJ2-1; D may be TRBD2 (6 bases). This CDR3 comprises 13 residues. V shed 1 base and J shed 6 bases, with 7 bases lying between them. Per germline, CDR1 SGHAT and CDR2 FQNNGV. CDR3 amino acids: CASSLGLGNEQFF. As DNA, the CDR3 is TGTGCCAGCAGCTTAGGACTAGGCAATGAGCAGTTCTTC.

This chain links TRBV4-1 with TRBJ2-3; D is undetermined. This CDR3 is built from 14 residues. Trimming took 1 base from V and 3 from J, leaving 8 bases between them. Looked up from germline, CDR1 is MGHRA and CDR2 is YSYEKL. CDR3 residues: CASSQGEVTDTQYF. The DNA for the CDR3 is TGCGCCAGCAGCCAAGGAGAGGTAACAGATACGCAGTATTTT.

The chain has TRBV7-6 and TRBJ2-1; D not resolved. The CDR3 is 13 residues long. The germline gives CDR1 SGHVS, CDR2 FNYEAQ. V lost 1 base and J lost 10, with 11 bases in between. The chain's CDR3 is CASSLGSTDEQFF. The CDR3 nucleotides read TGTGCCAGCAGCTTAGGGTCGACGGACGAGCAGTTCTTC.

V and J are TRBV7-9 and TRBJ1-4, with 8 bases that match TRBD1. Per the germline V gene, CDR1 is SEHNR and CDR2 is FQNEAQ (reference sequence). V shed 4 bases, J shed 1 base, and the junction held 2 bases outside the gene matches. The CDR3 length is 15 residues. The CDR3 DNA is TGTGCCAGCAGCTCTGGACAGGGAACTAATGAAAAACTGTTTTTT. Translation gives CASSSGQGTNEKLFF.

This sequence joins TRBV30 and TRBJ1-5; D may be TRBD1 (6 bases). Germline V gene data show CDR1 as GTSNPN and CDR2 as SVGIG (reference sequence). V dropped 6 bases and J dropped 3 bases, with 9 bases sitting between them. This CDR3 is 12 amino acids long. CDR3 sequence (DNA): TGTGCCTGTCAGGGGTACAATCAGCCCCAGCATTTT. Translating gives CACQGYNQPQHF.

This chain uses TRBV6-5 with TRBJ1-6; 7 bases align to TRBD1. Germline assignment: CDR1 MNHEY and CDR2 SVGAGI. The CDR3 runs 16 residues. Trimming cost V 4 bases and J 0 bases; bases outside gene matches: 3. The CDR3 protein is CASSSDRASYNSPLHF. The CDR3 DNA is TGTGCCAGCAGTTCAGACAGGGCCTCCTATAATTCACCCCTCCACTTT.

The V gene is TRBV19, the J gene TRBJ1-1; D gene uncertain. The CDR3 is made up of 15 amino acids. The germline V gene has CDR1 LNHDA and CDR2 SQIVND (reference sequence). V was pared by 5 bases and J by 5 bases, with 18 bases between. CDR3 nucleotides: TGTGCCAGTAGTTCCTACCTAACCCTGGGAACTGAAGCTTTCTTT. It translates to CASSSYLTLGTEAFF.

The chain has TRBV6-9 and TRBJ1-4; D uncertain. V was cut by 2 bases and J by 0 bases, with 25 bases left in between. This CDR3 comprises 21 residues. Germline CDR1 MNHGY, CDR2 SVAAGI. CDR3 region: CASSYHTRPVAEPATNEKLFF. The CDR3 DNA follows: TGTGCCAGCAGTTATCATACTCGGCCCGTGGCGGAACCAGCAACTAATGAAAAACTGTTTTTT.

The gene calls are TRBV28 and TRBJ2-7; 7 nucleotides line up with TRBD1. CDR1 is MDHEN and CDR2 is SYDVKM in the germline V gene. The length of the CDR3 is 15 residues. Germline trimming cut 9 bases from V and 3 bases from J; bases unmatched to any gene: 14. The CDR3 nucleotides are TGTGCCAGTCAAATAGGGCCAGGGGGAGTCTACGAGCAGTACTTC. This sequence encodes CASQIGPGGVYEQYF. The full variable domain, with the rest looked up from reference TRBV28 and TRBJ2-7, is DVKVTQSSRYLVKRTGEKVFLECVQDMDHENMFWYRQDPGLGLRLIYFSYDVKMKEKGDIPEGYSVSREKKERFSLILESASTNQTSMYLCASQIGPGGVYEQYFGPGTRLTVT.

The chain has TRBV18 and TRBJ1-3, with a tentative D call TRBD1 (6 bases). Germline assignment: CDR1 KGHSH and CDR2 LQKENI. V lost 0 bases to trimming and J lost 4 bases, with 7 bases between them. CDR3 size: 14 residues. For the CDR3, the DNA is TGTGCCAGCTCACCACCCAGGGGAGGAAACACCATATATTTT. Amino acid sequence: CASSPPRGGNTIYF. Full variable domain (missing parts from reference TRBV18 and TRBJ1-3): NAGVMQNPRHLVRRRGQEARLRCSPMKGHSHVYWYRQLPEEGLKFMVYLQKENIIDESGMPKERFSAEFPKEGPSILRIQQVVRGDSAAYFCASSPPRGGNTIYFGEGSWLTVV.

V is TRBV5-6 and J is TRBJ2-2, with 7 bases identical to TRBD1. The J segment lost 6 bases and the V segment lost 2 bases, leaving 16 bases of the junction unmatched. Per germline, CDR1 SGHDT and CDR2 YYEEEE. The CDR3 runs to 18 residues. The CDR3 bases are TGTGCCAGCAGCTTAAGGGGCGAGAGGGGGCGAAAGGCCGGGGAGCTGTTTTTT. Protein: CASSLRGERGRKAGELFF. The variable domain in full, completed from reference TRBV5-6 and TRBJ2-2, reads DAGVTQSPTHLIKTRGQQVTLRCSPKSGHDTVSWYQQALGQGPQFIFQYYEEEERQRGNFPDRFSGHQFPNYSSELNVNALLLGDSALYLCASSLRGERGRKAGELFFGEGSRLTVL.

J is TRBJ1-1 and V is TRBV15; D unclear. V was shortened by 3 bases and J by 8 bases, with 16 bases between the two germline ends. Germline CDR1 and CDR2: LNHNV and YYDKDF (reference sequence). CDR3 size: 14 residues. As DNA, the CDR3 is TGTGCCACCAGCAGGGGTCTTTCATCCCTCGAAGCTTTCTTT. This codes for CATSRGLSSLEAFF.

This clone is termed medium-sized (0.01 to 0.1%). V is TRBV9 and J is TRBJ2-7; TRBD2 aligns across 11 bases. The J segment lost 3 bases and the V segment lost 2 bases, leaving 7 bases of the junction unmatched. CDR1 SGDLS and CDR2 YYNGEE come from the germline V gene. The CDR3 sequence is 16 residues long. The CDR3 nucleotides read TGTGCCAGCAGCGTCTCATCCGGGACTAGCGGCTACGAGCAGTACTTC. Translated, it gives CASSVSSGTSGYEQYF.